These T cell receptor beta chains were read from a single sample in a study of shared clonotypes between healthy human individuals. Method: immunoSEQ multiplex PCR; TCRdb's copy keeps in-frame clones and lacks some. The sample carries about 1.9 million clones, just over 90% recorded once. The sequenced material came from naive CD8+ T cells from PBMCs. These receptors were collected from a man aged 18 to 30 in good health. Some clones in this sample may be carry-over from other donors' samples. The CDR3 runs from the conserved cysteine through the conserved F or W. The D gene is left open where the match is weak.

j_gene | len | v_gene | d_gene | CDR3nt | CDR3aa
TRBJ1-1 | 15 | TRBV19 | . | TGTGCCAGTAGTATATCTGGAGGGGACGGGAGGAAAGCTTTCTTT | CASSISGGDGRKAFF
TRBJ2-3 | 15 | TRBV10-3 | TRBD1 | TGTGCCATCAGTGGGGACAGGGCTAGCACAGATACGCAGTATTTT | CAISGDRASTDTQYF
TRBJ2-3 | 16 | TRBV11-2 | . | TGTGCCAGCAGCTTATGGGGAAGGCTAAGCACAGATACGCAGTATTTT | CASSLWGRLSTDTQYF
TRBJ2-2 | 14 | TRBV7-8 | . | TGTGCCAGCAGCCCGCCCCTGAACACCGGGGAGCTGTTTTTT | CASSPPLNTGELFF
TRBJ2-5 | 15 | TRBV28 | . | TGTGCCAGCAGTTTGTCGAGATCGGGGAGAGAGACCCAGTACTTC | CASSLSRSGRETQYF
TRBJ2-7 | 15 | TRBV6-6 | . | TGTGCCAGCAGTTACTACGTAAATACTGGGGGCGAGCAGTACTTC | CASSYYVNTGGEQYF
TRBJ1-1 | 14 | TRBV4-1 | TRBD1 | TGCGCCAGCAGCCAAGCCACAGGGGGCACTGAAGCTTTCTTT | CASSQATGGTEAFF
TRBJ2-5 | 13 | TRBV13 | . | TGTGCCAGCAGCCACGAAAACCGAGAGACCCAGTACTTC | CASSHENRETQYF
TRBJ1-2 | 11 | TRBV29-1 | TRBD1 | TGCAGCGTCTCAGGGGGCCGTGGCTACACCTTC | CSVSGGRGYTF
TRBJ2-3 | 17 | TRBV28 | . | TGTGCCAGCAGTTTTCCAACGATCGGGACTAGGGGGCCTACGCAGTATTTT | CASSFPTIGTRGPTQYF
TRBJ1-2 | 14 | TRBV5-1 | . | TGCGCCAGCAGCTTTTCGGGGGCGCGGTATGGCTACACCTTC | CASSFSGARYGYTF